The rows below give T cell receptor beta chains drawn from one sample of a study of blood T cell repertoires in COVID-19. The method was immunoSEQ multiplex PCR; TCRdb's version includes in-frame clones alone and lacks a portion of them. The data hold about 310,000 clones, with about nine tenths observed a single time. Material: peripheral blood. These receptors came from a man aged 45-65 years with active or convalescent COVID-19. Each CDR3 is given with its conserved first and last residue. Each record gives: D gene, V gene, J gene, CDR3 protein. D genes are given only for firm matches.

TRBD1,TRBV11-1,TRBJ1-1,CASSSGQGEANTEAFF
TRBD1,TRBV6-6,TRBJ2-5,CASSRDRGAQETQYF
.,TRBV6-2/TRBV6-3,TRBJ1-1,CASSYLRVRNTEAFF
TRBD1,TRBV6-5,TRBJ1-4,CASSYSKGAGEKLFF
.,TRBV6-5,TRBJ1-6,CASRENNSPLHF
.,TRBV9,TRBJ1-5,CASSEGPQHGQPQHF
.,TRBV6-2/TRBV6-3,TRBJ1-5,CASSSRFERPQHF
.,TRBV20-1,TRBJ1-5,CSASPGGGGNQPQHF
.,TRBV9,TRBJ1-2,CASSAGRTAKGNYGYTF
.,TRBV28,TRBJ2-1,CASRPPTNLGVEQFF
TRBD1,TRBV28,TRBJ1-2,CASSSSGGNYGYTF
TRBD1,TRBV10-1,TRBJ1-1,CASSNRGNTEAFF
TRBD1,TRBV19,TRBJ1-1,CASSSGQAWAEAFF
.,TRBV28,TRBJ1-5,CASRTTGMEISNQPQHF
.,TRBV19,TRBJ2-1,CASSIDIQLTSYNEQFF
TRBD1,TRBV11-2,TRBJ2-7,CASSLVRGRFYEQYF
TRBD1,TRBV28,TRBJ2-7,CASSLWGQGNHEQYF
TRBD2,TRBV11-3,TRBJ2-3,CASSLDPLAGTDTQYF
TRBD1,TRBV5-6,TRBJ1-2,CASSGTGLFYGYTF
TRBD1,TRBV2,TRBJ1-4,CASSAGTGNEKLFF
TRBD1,TRBV27,TRBJ1-1,CASSRTGRTEAFF
TRBD2,TRBV4-1,TRBJ2-3,CASSQDSGMADTQYF
TRBD2,TRBV27,TRBJ2-7,CASQGLAGRSYEQYF
TRBD1,TRBV5-1,TRBJ2-2,CASHLDRGGGGELFF
TRBD2,TRBV5-4,TRBJ2-5,CASSPSGRETQYF
TRBD1,TRBV18,TRBJ2-2,CASSPRTGRAGELFF
TRBD1,TRBV24-1,TRBJ1-4,CATSDPTGGGEKLFF
.,TRBV5-4,TRBJ2-3,CASRPSGSTDTQYF
.,TRBV2,TRBJ1-5,CASRQQGRDQPQHF
TRBD2,TRBV6-4,TRBJ2-2,CASSVGYGERGDTGELFF
TRBD1,TRBV6-5,TRBJ1-3,CATARQGAGNTIYF
.,TRBV28,TRBJ1-1,CASTLPRSLNTEAFF
TRBD1,TRBV6-5,TRBJ1-4,CASSWGQGGEKLFF
TRBD2,TRBV7-2,TRBJ2-3,CASSLGQRGNTDTQYF
.,TRBV6-5,TRBJ1-4,CATGSEAEKLFF
TRBD2,TRBV9,TRBJ2-3,CASSVGPSSGGDTDTQYF
TRBD2,TRBV5-4,TRBJ2-1,CASSPGLAANNEQFF
TRBD1,TRBV19,TRBJ2-1,CASQDRTGQYNEQFF
TRBD1,TRBV6-2/TRBV6-3,TRBJ2-1,CASSRGQGLPQEQFF
.,TRBV18,TRBJ1-1,CASSPTDGTEAFF
.,TRBV5-1,TRBJ2-7,CASSLESGPYEQYF
.,TRBV30,TRBJ1-2,CAWSRRTAYGYTF
.,TRBV5-1,TRBJ2-3,CASSLRAKSTDTQYF
.,TRBV7-2,TRBJ1-2,CASSPGGAGAANYGYTF
.,TRBV28,TRBJ1-1,CASSLYLGATEAFF
.,TRBV24-1,TRBJ2-5,CATSNPRGTETQYF
TRBD1,TRBV7-2,TRBJ2-7,CASSLVGTGSHEQYF
TRBD1,TRBV9,TRBJ1-1,CASSVTLEGAAFF
.,TRBV6-5,TRBJ1-1,CASRDTGNLNTEAFF
TRBD2,TRBV3-1/TRBV3-2,TRBJ2-1,CASSHRLAGGRNEQFF
TRBD1,TRBV18,TRBJ2-5,CASSPPGTGGGETQYF
TRBD2,TRBV6-1,TRBJ2-7,CASSEWTSGSHGYEQYF
TRBD1,TRBV5-8,TRBJ1-5,CASSLLYRGDNQPQHF
.,TRBV28,TRBJ1-2,CASSLFGRDYGYTF
TRBD1,TRBV29-1,TRBJ2-3,CSVVGQLTDTQYF